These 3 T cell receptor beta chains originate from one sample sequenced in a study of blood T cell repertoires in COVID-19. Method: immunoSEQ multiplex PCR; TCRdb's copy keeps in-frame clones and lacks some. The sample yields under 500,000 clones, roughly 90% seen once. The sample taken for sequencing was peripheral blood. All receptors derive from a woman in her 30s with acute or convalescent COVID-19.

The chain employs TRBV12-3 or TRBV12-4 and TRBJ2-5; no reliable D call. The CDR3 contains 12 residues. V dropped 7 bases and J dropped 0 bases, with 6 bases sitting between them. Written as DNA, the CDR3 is TGTGCCAGCACCCAGTACCAAGAGACCCAGTACTTC. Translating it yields CASTQYQETQYF.

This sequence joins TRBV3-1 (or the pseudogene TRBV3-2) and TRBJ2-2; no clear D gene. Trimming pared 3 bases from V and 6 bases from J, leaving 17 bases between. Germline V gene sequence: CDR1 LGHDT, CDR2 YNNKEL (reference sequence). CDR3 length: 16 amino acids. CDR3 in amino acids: CASSHSPVVAAGELFF. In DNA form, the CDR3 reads TGTGCCAGCAGCCATTCGCCGGTAGTCGCCGCCGGGGAGCTGTTTTTT.

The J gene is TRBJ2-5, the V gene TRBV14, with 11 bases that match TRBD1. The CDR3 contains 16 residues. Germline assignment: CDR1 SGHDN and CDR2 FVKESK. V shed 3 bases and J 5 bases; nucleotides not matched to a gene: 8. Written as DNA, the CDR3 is TGTGCCAGCAGCCATCCTGGACAGGGGGCCAGGGAGACCCAGTACTTC. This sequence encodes CASSHPGQGARETQYF. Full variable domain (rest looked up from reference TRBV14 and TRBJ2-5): EAGVTQFPSHSVIEKGQTVTLRCDPISGHDNLYWYRRVMGKEIKFLLHFVKESKQDESGMPNNRFLAERTGGTYSTLKVQPAELEDSGVYFCASSHPGQGARETQYFGPGTRLLVL.